These 20 T cell receptor beta chains were all obtained from the same sample, sequenced in a study. Each CDR3 protein gets one entry after TCRdb re-called the RT-PCR reads with MiXCR. Found here are 650,000 to 800,000 distinct CDR3 sequences, about 14% of them singletons; the top ten hold about 3.6%. Sequencing input: memory CD4+ T cells from blood. The receptor set was obtained from a female donor in good health, serving as a healthy control.

Ten or more counts support this clonotype. This rearrangement joins TRBV29-1 to TRBJ1-5, with a weak D call TRBD1 (5 bases). The germline V gene has CDR1 SQVTM and CDR2 ANQGSEA. The CDR3 has 15 residues. Trimming shortened V by 4 bases and J by 5 bases, and 18 bases separated the two germline ends. For the CDR3, the DNA is TGCAGCGTTGTAATTCACCAGGGAAGGGATCAGCCCCAGCATTTT. Translating it yields CSVVIHQGRDQPQHF.

This clonotype showed up many times. The rearrangement joins TRBV20-1 to TRBJ2-3, with 7 bases lining up with TRBD2. Trimming removed 0 bases from V and 5 bases from J; junction bases left unmatched: 8. Germline V gene sequence: CDR1 DFQATT, CDR2 SNEGSKA (reference sequence). The CDR3 is 15 residues long. The CDR3 DNA follows: TGCAGTGCTAGAGATGGGAGGGAGTATCAAGATACGCAGTATTTT. Translating it yields CSARDGREYQDTQYF.

This clonotype came up many times. The gene calls are TRBV7-8 and TRBJ2-1; TRBD1 matches 7 bases. In germline, CDR1 is SGHVS, CDR2 FQNEAQ. V shed 5 bases, J shed 6 bases, and the junction held 7 bases outside the gene matches. The CDR3 consists of 14 residues. Here the CDR3 reads CASSQNWDSNEQFF. DNA for the CDR3: TGTGCCAGCAGCCAAAACTGGGACAGCAATGAGCAGTTCTTC.

Details on this clonotype: Its ends do not fully match the called genes, so a read error is possible. The chain has TRBV3-1 and TRBJ1-1; D gene uncertain. Germline CDR1 and CDR2: LGHDT and YNNKEL (reference sequence). The CDR3 extends over 13 amino acids. This chain's CDR3 is CASSQTGNAEAFF. The CDR3 coding sequence is TGTGCCAGCAGCCAAACGGGGAACGCTGAAGCTTTCTTT.

The gene calls are TRBV4-3 and TRBJ2-1; D is unresolved. CDR3 length equals 15 residues. Germline values: CDR1 LGHNA, CDR2 YSLEER. Trimming took 1 base from V and 8 from J, leaving 15 bases between them. The CDR3 sequence is CASSQGRGAVDEQFF. The CDR3 DNA reads as TGCGCCAGCAGCCAAGGCCGCGGCGCGGTGGATGAGCAGTTCTTC.

The chain combines TRBV7-2 with TRBJ2-7; 7 bases map to TRBD2. The junction had 6 bases not matched to a gene; V was cut back by 5 bases and J by 2 bases. This CDR3 is built from 14 residues. CDR1 is SGHTA and CDR2 is FQGNSA in the germline V gene. The CDR3 region has the DNA TGTGCCAGCAGCGGCGGGACTACGCCCTACGAGCAGTACTTC. Its protein product is CASSGGTTPYEQYF.

This clonotype was seen at least ten times. This chain uses TRBV10-3 with TRBJ2-1, with 9 bases aligning to TRBD2. Germline trimming cut 2 bases from V and 6 bases from J; bases unmatched to any gene: 14. Looked up from germline, CDR1 is ENHRY and CDR2 is SYGVKD. This CDR3 has 18 amino acids. The CDR3 reads CAISEHGSGRRVGNEQFF. The CDR3, as DNA: TGTGCCATCAGTGAGCATGGAAGCGGGAGGAGGGTTGGCAATGAGCAGTTCTTC.

The rearrangement links TRBV6-1 to TRBJ2-2; 7 nucleotides align to TRBD1. The CDR3 spans 15 residues. After removal of 5 bases from V and 4 bases from J, the junction contained 7 bases not matched to a gene. The germline V gene encodes CDR1 MNHNS and CDR2 SASEGT. The DNA of the CDR3 is TGTGCCAGCAGTTACAGGGGCACCCCCACCGGGGAGCTGTTTTTT. Amino acids: CASSYRGTPTGELFF.

This clonotype came up many times. V is TRBV10-3 and J is TRBJ1-1; the D gene is possibly TRBD1 (5 bases). Germline CDR1 is ENHRY and CDR2 is SYGVKD. The V gene lost 6 bases and the J gene lost 4 bases, with 12 bases spanning the gap. The CDR3 has 13 amino acids. The CDR3 nucleotides are TGTGCCATCAGCGCAGGGTCCGGCACTGAAGCTTTCTTT. Protein product: CAISAGSGTEAFF.

This clonotype was picked up many times. The chain recombines TRBV5-1 with TRBJ2-1; TRBD1 or TRBD2 may be the D gene (5 bases each). The CDR3 runs 16 residues. Trimming removed 0 bases at V and 7 bases at J, with 17 bases between. Germline assignment: CDR1 SGHRS and CDR2 YFSETQ. CDR3 nucleotides: TGCGCCAGCAGCTTGGAAGGGCCTGGGGGTGGAAATGAGCAGTTCTTC. This codes for CASSLEGPGGGNEQFF.

This clonotype was recorded many times. The rearrangement uses TRBV18 and TRBJ2-1; possibly TRBD1 for D (5 bases). V lost 5 bases, J lost 5 bases, and 13 bases lay in between. Per the germline V gene, CDR1 is KGHSH and CDR2 is LQKENI. This CDR3 spans 14 amino acids. The CDR3 region has the DNA TGTGCCAGCTCATCGACAGTTGGGGACAATGAGCAGTTCTTC. It encodes CASSSTVGDNEQFF.

About this clonotype itself: The junction and the germline gene differ at one end; a read error may be behind it. CDR3 DNA sequence: TGTGCCAGCAGGGGCTTTCGCGGTCAAGGGACCCAGTACTTC. Residues: CASRGFRGQGTQYF. The chain links TRBV12-3 or TRBV12-4 to TRBJ2-5; D uncertain. The CDR3 runs 14 residues.

This clonotype was recorded at least ten times. This chain uses TRBV4-2 with TRBJ2-5, with TRBD2 matching over 8 bases. Losses at the gene ends were 1 base for V and 5 bases for J; bases not matched to a gene: 12. This CDR3 is 17 amino acids long. The germline gives CDR1 LGHNA, CDR2 YNFKEQ. In DNA, the CDR3 is TGTGCCAGCAGCCAAGGGAAGGGACGGGGGGGGACGGAGACCCAGTACTTC. This encodes CASSQGKGRGGTETQYF.

This clonotype was observed many times. The rearrangement joins TRBV29-1 to TRBJ2-7; D perhaps matches TRBD1 (6 bases). Between the trimmed V and J ends, which lost 0 bases and 3 bases, there was a span of 6 bases. The CDR3 consists of 12 residues. Germline CDR1 SQVTM, CDR2 ANQGSEA. In DNA, the CDR3 is TGCAGCGTTGAAGAAGGGGGCTACGAGCAGTACTTC. It translates to CSVEEGGYEQYF.

In regard to this clonotype: This could be a read error, since a much larger clone is one nucleotide away. This sequence joins TRBV30 and TRBJ1-1; no clear D gene. The V gene lost 2 bases and the J gene lost 1 base, with 5 bases spanning the gap. CDR3 length equals 12 residues. Germline V gene lookup returns CDR1 GTSNPN and CDR2 SVGIG (reference sequence). The DNA for the CDR3 is TGTGCCTGGAGTCGGTGGAACACTGAAGCTTTCTTT. It codes for CAWSRWNTEAFF.

This clonotype was observed a few times. The chain recombines TRBV7-2 with TRBJ2-1; D may be TRBD2 (7 bases). Trimming removed 5 bases from V and 7 bases from J, with 21 bases in between. The CDR3 has 16 amino acids. Germline V gene data show CDR1 as SGHTA and CDR2 as FQGNSA. CDR3: CASSRRGGGNRNEQFF. CDR3 in DNA: TGTGCCAGCAGCCGTCGGGGCGGGGGCAACAGGAATGAGCAGTTCTTC.

The genes are TRBV4-3 and TRBJ1-2, with TRBD1 identical over 7 bases. The CDR3 is made up of 16 amino acids. J gave up 3 bases and V 0 bases, and 7 bases lay outside the gene matches. The germline V gene encodes CDR1 LGHNA and CDR2 YSLEER. The CDR3 DNA follows: TGCGCCAGCAGCCAAGATCCTTCGACAGGGTACTATGGCTACACCTTC. It yields the protein CASSQDPSTGYYGYTF.

The chain is built from TRBV5-1 and TRBJ2-3; D may correspond to TRBD1 or TRBD2 (5 bases each). This CDR3 comprises 16 residues. The ends were cut back, 4 bases at V and 1 base at J, with 16 bases in the middle. Germline assignment: CDR1 SGHRS and CDR2 YFSETQ. CDR3 DNA: TGCGCCAGCAGCACGGAGGCAGGGCAACGCACAGATACGCAGTATTTT. This codes for CASSTEAGQRTDTQYF.

The chain employs TRBV5-5 and TRBJ2-1, with unresolved D. This CDR3 has 15 residues. Germline V lookup: CDR1 SGHKS, CDR2 YYEKEE (reference sequence). Trimming took 4 bases from V and 4 from J, leaving 15 bases between them. The CDR3 DNA follows: TGTGCCAGCAGCCTCGTCGGACCATCATACAATGAGCAGTTCTTC. Translating it yields CASSLVGPSYNEQFF.

In its sample, this clonotype was seen a few times. The chain is built from TRBV5-1 and TRBJ1-1, with a weak D call TRBD1 (5 bases). Germline V gives CDR1 SGHRS, CDR2 YFSETQ. The CDR3 runs 15 residues. V lost 0 bases to trimming and J lost 2 bases, with 11 bases between them. The CDR3 is CASSLVVGGNTEAFF. The CDR3, as DNA: TGCGCCAGCAGCTTGGTGGTCGGGGGTAACACTGAAGCTTTCTTT.